The TCR beta chain under discussion was sequenced for a study of T cells after posttransplantation cyclophosphamide. Overall study results and limits: After PTCy, TRB diversity resembled that of CNI/methotrexate controls.

Treatment was busulfan-fludarabine conditioning, a marrow graft, and cyclophosphamide on days +3 and +4. This clone has a count of ten or more. Its matching antigen is unknown. Sequencing was performed with immunoSEQ multiplex PCR; in TCRdb, only in-frame clones are kept and a portion is missing. There are roughly 2,900 clones in the sample, none observed a single time. Germline V lookup: CDR1 MNHEY, CDR2 SVGAGI. V was shortened by 2 bases and J by 5 bases, with 9 bases between the two germline ends. The CDR3 covers 13 residues. The source of this sequence is a female patient aged 60 to 70 who received an allogeneic stem cell transplant from an unrelated donor, was CMV-positive, and had acute GVHD only. The graft donor may have contributed some T cells. The V gene is TRBV6-5, the J gene TRBJ2-5, with D maybe TRBD1 (7 bases). The material was PBMCs, obtained 30 days after allogeneic stem cell transplant with posttransplant cyclophosphamide. The CDR3 region is CASSYQGGETQYF. CDR3 DNA sequence: TGTGCCAGCAGTTACCAGGGGGGCGAGACCCAGTACTTC.